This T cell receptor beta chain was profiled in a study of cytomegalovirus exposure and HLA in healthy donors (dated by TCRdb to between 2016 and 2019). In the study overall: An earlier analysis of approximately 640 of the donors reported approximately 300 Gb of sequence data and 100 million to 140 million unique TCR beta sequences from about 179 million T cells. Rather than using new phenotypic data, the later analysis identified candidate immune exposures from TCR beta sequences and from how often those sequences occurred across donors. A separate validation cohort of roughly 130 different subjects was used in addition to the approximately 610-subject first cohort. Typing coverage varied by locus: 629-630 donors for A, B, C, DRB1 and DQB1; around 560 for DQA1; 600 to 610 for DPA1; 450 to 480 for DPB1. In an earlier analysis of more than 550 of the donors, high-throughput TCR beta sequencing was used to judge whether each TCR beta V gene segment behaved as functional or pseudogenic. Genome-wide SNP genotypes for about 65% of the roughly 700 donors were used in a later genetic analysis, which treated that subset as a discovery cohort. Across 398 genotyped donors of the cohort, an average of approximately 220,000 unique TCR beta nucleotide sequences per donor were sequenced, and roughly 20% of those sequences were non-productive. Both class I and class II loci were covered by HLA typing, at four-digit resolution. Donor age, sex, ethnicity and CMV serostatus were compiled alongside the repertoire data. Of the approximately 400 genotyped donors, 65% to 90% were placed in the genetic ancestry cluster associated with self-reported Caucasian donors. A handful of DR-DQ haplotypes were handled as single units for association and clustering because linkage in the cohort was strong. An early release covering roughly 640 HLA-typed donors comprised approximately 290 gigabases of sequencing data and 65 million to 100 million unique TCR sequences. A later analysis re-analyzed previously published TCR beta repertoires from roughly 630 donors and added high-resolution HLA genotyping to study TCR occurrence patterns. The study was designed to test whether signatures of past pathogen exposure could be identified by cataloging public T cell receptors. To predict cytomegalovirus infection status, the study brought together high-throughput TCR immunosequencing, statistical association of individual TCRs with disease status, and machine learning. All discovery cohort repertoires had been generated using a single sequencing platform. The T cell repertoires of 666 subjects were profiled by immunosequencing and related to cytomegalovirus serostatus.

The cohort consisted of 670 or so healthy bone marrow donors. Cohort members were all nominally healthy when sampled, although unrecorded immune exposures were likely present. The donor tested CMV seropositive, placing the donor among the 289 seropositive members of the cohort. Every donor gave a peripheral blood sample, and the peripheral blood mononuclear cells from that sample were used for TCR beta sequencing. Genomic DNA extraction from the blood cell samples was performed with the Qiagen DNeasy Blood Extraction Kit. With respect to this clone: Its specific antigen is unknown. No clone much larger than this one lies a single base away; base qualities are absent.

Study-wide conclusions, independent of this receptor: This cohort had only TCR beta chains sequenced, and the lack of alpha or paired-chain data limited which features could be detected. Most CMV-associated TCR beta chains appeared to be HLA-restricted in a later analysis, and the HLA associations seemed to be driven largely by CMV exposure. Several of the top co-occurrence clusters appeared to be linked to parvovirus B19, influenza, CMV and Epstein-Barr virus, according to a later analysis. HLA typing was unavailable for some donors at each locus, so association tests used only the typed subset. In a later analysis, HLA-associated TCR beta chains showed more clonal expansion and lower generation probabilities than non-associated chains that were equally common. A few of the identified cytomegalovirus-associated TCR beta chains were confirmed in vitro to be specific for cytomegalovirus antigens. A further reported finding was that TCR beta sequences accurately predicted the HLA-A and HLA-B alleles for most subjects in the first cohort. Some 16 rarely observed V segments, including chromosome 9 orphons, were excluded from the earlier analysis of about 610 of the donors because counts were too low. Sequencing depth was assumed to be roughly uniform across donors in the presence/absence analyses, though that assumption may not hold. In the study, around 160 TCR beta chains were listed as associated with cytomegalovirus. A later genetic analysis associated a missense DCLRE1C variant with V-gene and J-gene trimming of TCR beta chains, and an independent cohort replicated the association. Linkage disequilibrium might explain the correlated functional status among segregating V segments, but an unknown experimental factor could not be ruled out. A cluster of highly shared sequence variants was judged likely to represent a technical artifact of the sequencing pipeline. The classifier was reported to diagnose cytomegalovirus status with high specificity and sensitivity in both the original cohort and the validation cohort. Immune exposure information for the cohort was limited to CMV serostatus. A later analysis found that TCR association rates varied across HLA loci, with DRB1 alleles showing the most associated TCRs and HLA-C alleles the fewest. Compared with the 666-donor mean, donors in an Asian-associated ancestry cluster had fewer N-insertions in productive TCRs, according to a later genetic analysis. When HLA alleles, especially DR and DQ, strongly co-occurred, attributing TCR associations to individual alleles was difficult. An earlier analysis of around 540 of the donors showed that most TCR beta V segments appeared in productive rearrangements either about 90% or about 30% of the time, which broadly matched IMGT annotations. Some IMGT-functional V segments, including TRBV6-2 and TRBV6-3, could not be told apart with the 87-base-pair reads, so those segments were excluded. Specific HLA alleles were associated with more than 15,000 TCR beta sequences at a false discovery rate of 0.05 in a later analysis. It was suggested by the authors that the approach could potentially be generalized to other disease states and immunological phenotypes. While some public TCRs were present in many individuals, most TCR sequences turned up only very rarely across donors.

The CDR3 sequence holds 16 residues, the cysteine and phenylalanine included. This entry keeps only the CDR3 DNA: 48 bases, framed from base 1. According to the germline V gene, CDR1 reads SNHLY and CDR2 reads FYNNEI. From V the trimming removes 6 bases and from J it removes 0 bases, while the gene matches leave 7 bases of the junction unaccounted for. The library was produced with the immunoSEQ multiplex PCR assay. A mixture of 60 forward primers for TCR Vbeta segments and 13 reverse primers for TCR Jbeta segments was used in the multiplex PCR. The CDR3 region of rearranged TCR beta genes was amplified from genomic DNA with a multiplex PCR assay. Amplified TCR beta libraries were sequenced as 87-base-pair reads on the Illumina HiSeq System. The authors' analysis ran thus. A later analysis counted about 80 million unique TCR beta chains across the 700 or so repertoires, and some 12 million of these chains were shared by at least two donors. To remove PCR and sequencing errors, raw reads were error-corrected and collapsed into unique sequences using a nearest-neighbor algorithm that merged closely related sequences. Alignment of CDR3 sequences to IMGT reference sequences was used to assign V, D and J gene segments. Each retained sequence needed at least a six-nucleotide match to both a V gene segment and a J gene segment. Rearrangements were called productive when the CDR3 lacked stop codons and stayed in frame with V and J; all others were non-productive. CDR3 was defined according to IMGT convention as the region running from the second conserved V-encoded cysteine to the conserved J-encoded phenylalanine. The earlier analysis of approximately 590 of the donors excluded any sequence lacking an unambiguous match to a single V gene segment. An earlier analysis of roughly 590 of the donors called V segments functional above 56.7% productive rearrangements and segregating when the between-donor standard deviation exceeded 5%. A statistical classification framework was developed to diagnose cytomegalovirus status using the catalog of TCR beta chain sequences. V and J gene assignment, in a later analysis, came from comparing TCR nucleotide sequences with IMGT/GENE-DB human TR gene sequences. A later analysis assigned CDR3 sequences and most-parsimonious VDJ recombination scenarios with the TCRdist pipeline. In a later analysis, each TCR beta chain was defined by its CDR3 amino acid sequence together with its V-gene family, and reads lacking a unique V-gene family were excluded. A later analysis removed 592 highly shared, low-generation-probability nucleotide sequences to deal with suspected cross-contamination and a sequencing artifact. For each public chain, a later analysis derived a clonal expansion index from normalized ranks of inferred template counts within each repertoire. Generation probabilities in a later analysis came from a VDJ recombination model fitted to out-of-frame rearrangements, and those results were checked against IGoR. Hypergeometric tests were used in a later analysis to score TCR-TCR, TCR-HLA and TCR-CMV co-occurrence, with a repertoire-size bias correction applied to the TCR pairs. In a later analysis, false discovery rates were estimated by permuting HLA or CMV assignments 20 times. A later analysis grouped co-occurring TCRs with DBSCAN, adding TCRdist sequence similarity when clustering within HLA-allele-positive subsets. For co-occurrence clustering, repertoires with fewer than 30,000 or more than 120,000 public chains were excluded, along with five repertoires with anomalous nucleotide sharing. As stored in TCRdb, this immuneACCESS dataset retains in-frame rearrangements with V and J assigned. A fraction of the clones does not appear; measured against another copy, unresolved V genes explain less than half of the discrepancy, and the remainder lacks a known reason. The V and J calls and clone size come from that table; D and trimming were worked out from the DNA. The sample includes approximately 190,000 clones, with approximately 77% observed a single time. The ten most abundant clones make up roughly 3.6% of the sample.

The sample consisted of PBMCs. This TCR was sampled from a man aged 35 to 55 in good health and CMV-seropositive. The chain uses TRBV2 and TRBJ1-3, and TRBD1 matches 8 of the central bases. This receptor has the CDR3 CASSVRDRSSGNTIYF. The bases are TGTGCCAGCAGCGTAAGGGACAGGAGCTCTGGAAACACCATATATTTT. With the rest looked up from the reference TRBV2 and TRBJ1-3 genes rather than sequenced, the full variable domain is EPEVTQTPSHQVTQMGQEVILRCVPISNHLYFYWYRQILGQKVEFLVSFYNNEISEKSEIFDDQFSVERPDGSNFTLKIRSTKLEDSAMYFCASSVRDRSSGNTIYFGEGSWLTVV.